This TCR beta chain is from a study of blood T cells in healthy people across ages. General observations from the study: A strong correlation was found between TCR beta diversity and the percentage of naive T cells.

This clonotype came up once. Its antigen is not known. It was with a sample-barcoded 5' primer and a J-beta primer mix that a second PCR of roughly 7 to 11 cycles was run. Tagging of each cDNA molecule was performed by a template-switch adaptor with 12 random nucleotides. Every sample gave at least 3 million paired-end reads containing CDR3. One entry per CDR3 protein, called by TCRdb with MiXCR from the 5' RACE reads. The sample includes about 780,000 distinct CDR3 sequences, 46% of them seen just once. CDR1 is DFQATT and CDR2 is SNEGSKA in the germline V gene (reference sequence). Trimming pared 3 bases from V and 2 bases from J, leaving 16 bases between. This CDR3 is built from 15 residues.

The sequencing input was blood. The sequence came from a man older than 75 in good health. This rearrangement joins TRBV20-1 to TRBJ1-2; perhaps TRBD1 as D (6 bases). The CDR3 here is CSASLAGARNYGYTF. CDR3 DNA sequence: TGCAGTGCTAGTCTCGCAGGGGCGCGAAACTATGGCTACACCTTC.